The present T cell receptor beta chain was sequenced within a study of response to subunit inactivated influenza vaccine (dated by TCRdb to 2017 to 2018). Regarding the complete study: To follow how T cells responded to a trivalent subunit inactivated influenza vaccine, the researchers relied on deep quantitative profiling of the T cell receptor repertoire. Results and caveats for the whole study, not just this receptor: It was suggested by the authors that each seasonal influenza vaccination may recruit only a limited number of new T cells.

The germline ends are 7 bases apart after V is trimmed by 1 base and J by 7 bases. From cysteine to phenylalanine, the CDR3 is 12 amino acids long. Solely the CDR3 DNA is kept, with 36 bases framed from the first base. To prepare the library, RT-PCR was applied. The sequencer listed for this sample is Illumina HiSeq 2500. TCRdb trimmed the raw reads at Q25, called clones with MiXCR and kept productive beta chains. Rows with a matching CDR3 protein are joined into one entry that keeps the most common DNA and genes. In this sample the table shows about 240,000 distinct CDR3 sequences, 9% to 15% of which occur a single time. The ten largest clones add up to under 10% of the sample. This clonotype was counted many times. The clone's antigen remains unknown. No clone much larger than this one lies a single base away; base qualities are absent.

Material: non-naive T cells sorted from PBMCs, obtained around 15 days before vaccination. The meaning of the sample's cell subset or site label: memory T cell fraction. This chain joins TRBV12-3 or TRBV12-4 to TRBJ1-2, with the D gene not clear enough to name. This TCR was recovered from a man aged 45 to 65 who received an inactivated influenza vaccine. Donor details come from another sample of the same person, matched by shared clones. Here the CDR3 is given as CASSLGYSGYTF. The bases are TGTGCCAGCAGTTTAGGATACAGTGGCTACACCTTC.